The source of this T cell receptor beta chain is a study of OX40 agonist ivuxolimab in advanced cancers. On this clone itself: Antigen unknown.

Study-wide findings and caveats: Both CD4+ and CD8+ T cell populations in blood had undergone clonal expansion by week 6 at 0.1 to 3.0 mg/kg. Partial responders treated at 0.1-3.0 mg/kg exhibited clonal expansion among the lowest measured. CD8+ T cells showed, on average, more clonal expansion than CD4+ cells.

CDR3 length: 15 amino acids. Between the trimmed V and J ends, which lost 0 bases and 1 base, there was a span of 9 bases. Germline V lookup: CDR1 MNHEY, CDR2 SVGAGI. Data came from immunoSEQ multiplex PCR; TCRdb stores just in-frame clones and leaves some out. The table has tens of thousands of clones, about 92% seen once. Sequencing was performed on CD4+ or CD8+ T cells sorted from blood, taken in a trial of the OX40 agonist ivuxolimab. The receptor comes from an adult with an advanced solid tumor such as melanoma, head and neck, liver or kidney cancer. The chain employs TRBV6-5 and TRBJ1-1; tentative D call: TRBD1 (6 bases). The CDR3 region is CASSYSGTQNTEAFF. The CDR3 nucleotides read TGTGCCAGCAGTTACTCTGGGACACAGAACACTGAAGCTTTCTTT.